What follows are 24 T cell receptor beta chains derived from one specimen sequenced in a study of blood T cell repertoires in COVID-19. Sequencing used immunoSEQ multiplex PCR; TCRdb keeps in-frame clones, though not all of them. The sample contains about 250,000 clones, approximately 85% of which appear only once. The sequenced material came from PBMCs or T cells enriched from blood (not recorded which). The receptors shown here come from a woman aged 50 to 60 with acute COVID-19.

This clone is a singleton in its sample. This chain connects TRBV6-1 to TRBJ2-6; 7 nucleotides align to TRBD1. Germline-derived CDR1 and CDR2 are MNHNS and SASEGT. The CDR3 is made up of 17 amino acids. Unmatched junction bases numbered 6, after V lost 4 bases and J lost 0 bases. CDR3 sequence (DNA): TGTGCCAGCAGTGGAAGGGGGCCGATCTCTGGGGCCAACGTCCTGACTTTC. The encoded protein is CASSGRGPISGANVLTF.

The V gene is TRBV18, the J gene TRBJ1-2; D is unclear. The V end lost 6 bases, the J end lost 2 bases, and 13 bases lay between the germline ends. This CDR3 is built from 14 residues. The V gene's germline CDR1 is KGHSH and CDR2 LQKENI. The CDR3 reads CASSQALQNYGYTF. CDR3 nucleotide sequence: TGTGCCAGCTCCCAGGCCCTCCAGAACTATGGCTACACCTTC.

The V call is TRBV18, the J call TRBJ2-1; 9 bases are a match to TRBD1. CDR3 length equals 15 residues. Germline V gene sequence: CDR1 KGHSH, CDR2 LQKENI. Germline trimming cut 6 bases from V and 5 bases from J; bases unmatched to any gene: 8. The CDR3 sequence: CASSSGTGLNNEQFF. DNA of the CDR3: TGTGCCAGCTCGTCCGGGACAGGGTTAAACAATGAGCAGTTCTTC.

This chain links TRBV7-2 with TRBJ1-1; TRBD1 aligns across 8 bases. The germline V gene encodes CDR1 SGHTA and CDR2 FQGNSA. The V and J ends lost 5 bases and 1 base, in that order; junction bases with no gene match: 3. This CDR3 comprises 14 residues. In DNA form, the CDR3 reads TGTGCCAGCAGCAGACAGGGGTCGAACACTGAAGCTTTCTTT. Its protein product is CASSRQGSNTEAFF. The variable domain in full, with the rest retrieved from reference TRBV7-2 and TRBJ1-1, is GAGVSQSPSNKVTEKGKDVELRCDPISGHTALYWYRQSLGQGLEFLIYFQGNSAPDKSGLPSDRFSAERTGGSVSTLTIQRTQQEDSAVYLCASSRQGSNTEAFFGQGTRLTVV.

J is TRBJ1-2 and V is TRBV4-3; 8 bases are shared with TRBD1. Germline trimming cut 0 bases from V and 8 bases from J; bases unmatched to any gene: 5. This CDR3 has 14 residues. Germline values: CDR1 LGHNA, CDR2 YSLEER. In DNA, the CDR3 is TGCGCCAGCAGCCAAGACAGGGGGCAGGAAGGCTACACCTTC. Its protein is CASSQDRGQEGYTF.

This clone was counted a single time. The chain links TRBV28 to TRBJ2-2, with D maybe TRBD1 (6 bases). This CDR3 contains 13 residues. V lost 9 bases to trimming and J lost 4 bases, with 12 bases between them. Germline V lookup: CDR1 MDHEN, CDR2 SYDVKM. Written as DNA, the CDR3 is TGTGCCAGTGGACAGACTCCCACCGGGGAGCTGTTTTTT. Translated: CASGQTPTGELFF.

The chain recombines TRBV5-1 with TRBJ2-7, with TRBD2 identical over 12 bases. Trimming removed 2 bases from V and 2 bases from J; junction bases left unmatched: 5. The CDR3 spans 16 residues. The germline CDR1 and CDR2 sequences are SGHRS and YFSETQ. The CDR3 here is CASSLLAGGPPYEQYF. CDR3 nucleotides: TGCGCCAGCAGCTTACTAGCGGGGGGACCTCCCTACGAGCAGTACTTC.

This chain joins TRBV7-9 and TRBJ1-1; weak D call: TRBD1 (6 bases). This CDR3 spans 14 amino acids. Germline CDR1 is SEHNR and CDR2 is FQNEAQ (reference sequence). V lost 6 bases, J lost 4 bases, and 15 bases lay in between. DNA of the CDR3: TGTGCCAGCAGGGCGGACAGCCAGGTCACTGAAGCTTTCTTT. This translates into CASRADSQVTEAFF.

V is TRBV12-5 and J is TRBJ1-2, with 9 bases that match TRBD1. Germline V gene data show CDR1 as LGHNT and CDR2 as FRNRAP. The V gene end was trimmed by 6 bases and the J gene end by 5 bases; junction bases not matched to a gene: 7. The CDR3 is made up of 14 amino acids. This CDR3 reads CASGGDREEYGYTF. The CDR3 DNA reads TGTGCTAGTGGGGGGGACAGGGAAGAATATGGCTACACCTTC. The variable domain in full, completed from reference TRBV12-5 and TRBJ1-2, reads DARVTQTPRHKVTEMGQEVTMRCQPILGHNTVFWYRQTMMQGLELLAYFRNRAPLDDSGMPKDRFSAEMPDATLATLKIQPSEPRDSAVYFCASGGDREEYGYTFGSGTRLTVV.

V is TRBV27 and J is TRBJ2-7; 12 nucleotides align to TRBD1. CDR3 length equals 16 residues. Per the germline V gene, CDR1 is MNHEY and CDR2 is SMNVEV (reference sequence). V lost 6 bases, J lost 7 bases, and 13 bases stayed unmatched. In DNA, the CDR3 is TGTGCCAGCAGGGACCATCGGGACAGGGGGCCAGGGGAGCAGTACTTC. This encodes CASRDHRDRGPGEQYF.

The rearrangement links TRBV18 to TRBJ2-1; a possible D gene is TRBD1 (5 bases). The CDR3 length is 15 residues. The V gene lost 5 bases and the J gene lost 2 bases, with 13 bases spanning the gap. Germline CDR1 KGHSH, CDR2 LQKENI. Here the CDR3 DNA reads TGTGCCAGCTCAGGGTCAGGGTTCGCCTACAATGAGCAGTTCTTC. Amino acid sequence: CASSGSGFAYNEQFF.

This chain connects TRBV18 to TRBJ1-2; no definite D call. Looked up from germline, CDR1 is KGHSH and CDR2 is LQKENI. The germline V and J ends were trimmed by 3 bases and 1 base, with 3 bases remaining between them. The CDR3 spans 12 residues. CDR3 region: CASSPLNYGYTF. The CDR3 DNA is TGTGCCAGCTCACCTCTTAACTATGGCTACACCTTC.

The chain has TRBV7-2 and TRBJ2-2, with 7 bases identical to TRBD2. This CDR3 contains 16 residues. The germline gives CDR1 SGHTA, CDR2 FQGNSA. J gave up 0 bases and V 5 bases, and 6 bases lay outside the gene matches. The CDR3 DNA sequence: TGTGCCAGCAGCAACCAAGCGGGGACGAACACCGGGGAGCTGTTTTTT. This sequence encodes CASSNQAGTNTGELFF.

This sequence joins TRBV9 and TRBJ2-2; the D gene is possibly TRBD1 (5 bases). The germline V gene has CDR1 SGDLS and CDR2 YYNGEE. V lost 4 bases and J lost 3, with 13 bases in between. The CDR3 consists of 15 residues. CDR3 DNA sequence: TGTGCCAGCAGCCCCCCCGCCAGGGACACCGGGGAGCTGTTTTTT. This gives the protein CASSPPARDTGELFF.

The genes are TRBV12-3 or TRBV12-4 and TRBJ2-7, with D perhaps matching TRBD1 (6 bases). Trimming pared 6 bases from V and 4 bases from J, leaving 10 bases between. The CDR3 loop spans 12 amino acids. The CDR3 protein is CASRKGEYEQYF. For the CDR3, the DNA is TGTGCCAGCAGGAAGGGGGAGTACGAGCAGTACTTC.

This rearrangement joins TRBV2 to TRBJ2-3; 7 positions match TRBD1. Germline lookup yields CDR1 SNHLY and CDR2 FYNNEI. The CDR3 covers 15 residues. V lost 7 bases, J lost 2 bases, and 9 bases stayed unmatched. DNA for the CDR3: TGTGCCAGCATCCGGGACAGCTTAGCCACAGATACGCAGTATTTT. Protein sequence: CASIRDSLATDTQYF.

This chain uses TRBV18 with TRBJ1-3; D unresolved. The germline V gene encodes CDR1 KGHSH and CDR2 LQKENI. Trimming removed 6 bases from V and 9 bases from J, with 18 bases in between. CDR3 length equals 14 residues. CDR3 sequence: CASSLLAEEGTIYF. The CDR3 region has the DNA TGTGCCAGCTCCCTTTTAGCGGAGGAGGGCACCATATATTTT.

V usage is TRBV7-6 and J usage is TRBJ2-3; TRBD2 is a possible D gene (6 bases). CDR3 length: 16 residues. Germline CDR1 and CDR2: SGHVS and FNYEAQ. V lost 5 bases and J lost 4, with 19 bases in between. The CDR3 region is CASSRPRGSSADTQYF. The CDR3 DNA follows: TGTGCCAGCAGCCGCCCTCGGGGGAGTTCTGCAGATACGCAGTATTTT.

This chain joins TRBV25-1 and TRBJ1-2, with 7 positions matching TRBD1. The CDR3 contains 14 residues. V trimming: 0 bases; J trimming: 3 bases; junction bases outside the gene matches: 1. Germline CDR1 and CDR2: MGHDK and SYGVNS. DNA of the CDR3: TGTGCCAGCAGTGAATATGGGACAGACTATGGCTACACCTTC. Protein product: CASSEYGTDYGYTF.

V and J are TRBV29-1 and TRBJ2-1, with 8 bases that match TRBD2. Germline V lookup: CDR1 SQVTM, CDR2 ANQGSEA. This CDR3 is 14 amino acids long. The V and J ends lost 6 bases and 2 bases, in that order; junction bases with no gene match: 6. CDR3 sequence (DNA): TGCAGCGTGTCGGGGGGGGCGGCCTACAATGAGCAGTTCTTC. Translating it yields CSVSGGAAYNEQFF.

CDR3 nucleotide sequence: TGCGCCAGCAGAATCCAGTTCTACAATGAGCAGTTCTTC. Amino acids: CASRIQFYNEQFF. The J gene is TRBJ2-1, the V gene TRBV5-1, with D unresolved. Trimming left V 5 bases short and J 3 bases short, with 9 bases between. CDR1 and CDR2 (germline): SGHRS, YFSETQ. The CDR3 is made up of 13 amino acids.

The rearrangement uses TRBV29-1 and TRBJ1-2, with a tentative D call TRBD1 (5 bases). This CDR3 is 12 amino acids long. V lost 7 bases to trimming and J lost 8 bases, with 17 bases between them. Germline values: CDR1 SQVTM, CDR2 ANQGSEA. The CDR3 sequence: CSAERAGDGYTF. The CDR3 region has the DNA TGCAGCGCAGAAAGGGCGGGGGACGGCTACACCTTC.

This chain connects TRBV11-1 to TRBJ2-7; the D gene is possibly TRBD1 (5 bases). The V gene's germline CDR1 is SGHAT and CDR2 FQDESV (reference sequence). Trimming pared 3 bases from V and 4 bases from J, leaving 10 bases between. There are 13 residues in the CDR3. The CDR3 bases are TGTGCCAGCAGCTTTGCCAGGGCGTACGAGCAGTACTTC. Protein product: CASSFARAYEQYF.

This chain links TRBV27 with TRBJ1-5, with D hard to call. Germline V gives CDR1 MNHEY, CDR2 SMNVEV (reference sequence). This CDR3 region has 12 residues. V dropped 6 bases and J dropped 1 base, with 4 bases sitting between them. DNA for the CDR3: TGTGCCAGCAGCCAGAGCAATCAGCCCCAGCATTTT. Protein product: CASSQSNQPQHF.